The rows below give T cell receptor beta chains drawn from one sample of a study of cytomegalovirus exposure and HLA in healthy donors. This table comes from immunoSEQ multiplex PCR, and its TCRdb copy is limited to in-frame clones, with some not included. This table holds 250,000 to 350,000 clones, 70% to 90% found once. The sample consisted of PBMCs. Every receptor here comes from a man younger than 45 in good health and CMV-seronegative. The CDR3 runs from the conserved cysteine through the conserved F or W. Each record gives: V gene, clone size, J gene, D gene, CDR3 protein, CDR3 DNA. D genes are given only for firm matches. Expanded clones are given a class, and other clones once, few, many or no size at all.

v_gene: TRBV18; abundance: -; j_gene: TRBJ1-2; d_gene: -; CDR3aa: CASSPGTGGVDRYTF; CDR3nt: TGTGCCAGCTCACCGGGGACGGGAGGGGTAGATCGCTACACCTTC
v_gene: TRBV27; abundance: once; j_gene: TRBJ2-3; d_gene: -; CDR3aa: CASSSLLIDRQSTDTQYF; CDR3nt: TGTGCCAGCAGTTCTCTCCTTATTGACAGGCAGAGCACAGATACGCAGTATTTT
v_gene: TRBV6-5; abundance: -; j_gene: TRBJ2-4; d_gene: TRBD2; CDR3aa: CASSYSASGGAGIQYF; CDR3nt: TGTGCCAGCAGTTACTCTGCTAGCGGGGGGGCTGGAATTCAGTACTTC
v_gene: TRBV5-6; abundance: -; j_gene: TRBJ2-7; d_gene: -; CDR3aa: CASSLWGRVGYEQYF; CDR3nt: TGTGCCAGCAGCTTGTGGGGCAGGGTAGGCTACGAGCAGTACTTC
v_gene: TRBV10-3; abundance: once; j_gene: TRBJ2-7; d_gene: -; CDR3aa: CAISESKGGYEQYF; CDR3nt: TGTGCCATCAGTGAGTCTAAAGGGGGCTACGAGCAGTACTTC
v_gene: TRBV5-1; abundance: once; j_gene: TRBJ1-2; d_gene: -; CDR3aa: CASSLTVPANYGYTF; CDR3nt: TGCGCCAGCAGCTTGACAGTACCCGCTAACTATGGCTACACCTTC
v_gene: TRBV19; abundance: few; j_gene: TRBJ2-7; d_gene: TRBD1; CDR3aa: CASSIDLRTGLSYEQYF; CDR3nt: TGTGCCAGTAGTATAGATCTGAGGACAGGCCTCTCCTACGAGCAGTACTTC
v_gene: TRBV13; abundance: once; j_gene: TRBJ2-7; d_gene: TRBD1; CDR3aa: CASSLRTGTEQYF; CDR3nt: TGTGCCAGCAGCCTCCGGACAGGGACGGAACAGTACTTC
v_gene: TRBV6-1; abundance: -; j_gene: TRBJ2-7; d_gene: -; CDR3aa: CASSAITTGFPYEQYF; CDR3nt: TGTGCCAGCAGTGCGATCACAACAGGGTTTCCCTACGAGCAGTACTTC
v_gene: TRBV6-5; abundance: -; j_gene: TRBJ2-7; d_gene: -; CDR3aa: CASSSTSSGDYEQYF; CDR3nt: TGTGCCAGCAGTTCTACTTCCTCGGGGGATTACGAGCAGTACTTC
v_gene: TRBV5-1; abundance: once; j_gene: TRBJ1-1; d_gene: -; CDR3aa: CASSILTGFRTEAFF; CDR3nt: TGCGCCAGCAGCATCCTGACAGGCTTCCGAACTGAAGCTTTCTTT
v_gene: TRBV9; abundance: -; j_gene: TRBJ1-3; d_gene: -; CDR3aa: CASSVMGAPGNTIYF; CDR3nt: TGTGCCAGCAGCGTAATGGGGGCGCCTGGAAACACCATATATTTT
v_gene: TRBV7-2; abundance: once; j_gene: TRBJ2-2; d_gene: TRBD1; CDR3aa: CASSLEDRAFANTGELFF; CDR3nt: TGTGCCAGCAGCTTAGAGGACAGGGCTTTCGCGAACACCGGGGAGCTGTTTTTT
v_gene: TRBV7-9; abundance: -; j_gene: TRBJ1-4; d_gene: TRBD1; CDR3aa: CASSRTGIEKLFF; CDR3nt: TGTGCCAGCAGCCGGACAGGGATTGAAAAACTGTTTTTT
v_gene: TRBV7-9; abundance: few; j_gene: TRBJ1-6; d_gene: -; CDR3aa: CASSSHRQSWSRANSPLHF; CDR3nt: TGTGCCAGCAGCTCACACCGACAGTCGTGGAGCCGCGCCAATTCACCCCTCCACTTT
v_gene: TRBV16; abundance: once; j_gene: TRBJ2-4; d_gene: -; CDR3aa: CASSPEWEAKNIQYF; CDR3nt: TGTGCCAGCAGCCCTGAGTGGGAGGCCAAAAACATTCAGTACTTC
v_gene: TRBV11-2; abundance: -; j_gene: TRBJ1-6; d_gene: TRBD1; CDR3aa: CASSWPGTGYSPLHF; CDR3nt: TGTGCCAGCAGCTGGCCCGGGACAGGTTATTCACCCCTCCACTTT
v_gene: TRBV2; abundance: -; j_gene: TRBJ2-6; d_gene: -; CDR3aa: CASSDPHSGANVLTF; CDR3nt: TGTGCCAGCAGTGACCCCCACTCTGGGGCCAACGTCCTGACTTTC
v_gene: TRBV6-5; abundance: -; j_gene: TRBJ2-7; d_gene: TRBD1; CDR3aa: CASSLPDRDYEQYF; CDR3nt: TGTGCCAGCAGTCTCCCGGACAGGGACTACGAGCAGTACTTC
v_gene: TRBV19; abundance: -; j_gene: TRBJ2-2; d_gene: TRBD2; CDR3aa: CASQNSGGDTGELFF; CDR3nt: TGTGCCAGCCAAAATAGCGGGGGGGACACCGGGGAGCTGTTTTTT
v_gene: TRBV6-4; abundance: few; j_gene: TRBJ2-2; d_gene: TRBD2; CDR3aa: CASSENGGAAGELFF; CDR3nt: TGTGCCAGCAGTGAAAACGGGGGGGCCGCCGGGGAGCTGTTTTTT
v_gene: TRBV7-8; abundance: -; j_gene: TRBJ2-5; d_gene: -; CDR3aa: CASSFRGETQYF; CDR3nt: TGTGCCAGCAGCTTCAGGGGTGAGACCCAGTACTTC
v_gene: TRBV4-3; abundance: -; j_gene: TRBJ2-7; d_gene: -; CDR3aa: CASSQDGGARGGEQYF; CDR3nt: TGCGCCAGCAGCCAAGATGGGGGGGCGCGTGGCGGGGAGCAGTACTTC
v_gene: TRBV6-5; abundance: -; j_gene: TRBJ2-2; d_gene: -; CDR3aa: CASSWATGTGELFF; CDR3nt: TGTGCCAGCAGTTGGGCTACCGGCACCGGGGAGCTGTTTTTT
v_gene: TRBV13; abundance: -; j_gene: TRBJ1-2; d_gene: -; CDR3aa: CASSLSGGYTF; CDR3nt: TGTGCCAGCAGCTTATCGGGTGGCTACACCTTC
v_gene: TRBV7-9; abundance: -; j_gene: TRBJ2-7; d_gene: -; CDR3aa: CASSSLLTGVTYEQYF; CDR3nt: TGTGCCAGCAGCTCCCTCTTGACGGGGGTTACCTACGAGCAGTACTTC
v_gene: TRBV11-2; abundance: few; j_gene: TRBJ1-1; d_gene: -; CDR3aa: CASSYLGADTEAFF; CDR3nt: TGTGCCAGCAGCTATTTGGGGGCGGACACTGAAGCTTTCTTT
v_gene: TRBV15; abundance: -; j_gene: TRBJ2-2; d_gene: -; CDR3aa: CATSRTREAGELFF; CDR3nt: TGTGCCACCAGTAGAACCAGGGAGGCCGGGGAGCTGTTTTTT
v_gene: TRBV7-2; abundance: -; j_gene: TRBJ2-1; d_gene: TRBD2; CDR3aa: CASSPTSGGYSYNEQFF; CDR3nt: TGTGCCAGCAGCCCAACTAGCGGGGGATACTCCTACAATGAGCAGTTCTTC
v_gene: TRBV27; abundance: once; j_gene: TRBJ1-2; d_gene: TRBD1; CDR3aa: CASSLDRAGGYTF; CDR3nt: TGTGCCAGCAGTTTAGACAGGGCGGGGGGCTACACCTTC
v_gene: TRBV13; abundance: -; j_gene: TRBJ2-7; d_gene: TRBD1; CDR3aa: CASSAPGTGSEQYF; CDR3nt: TGTGCCAGCAGCGCCCCCGGGACAGGGAGCGAGCAGTACTTC
v_gene: TRBV10-3; abundance: -; j_gene: TRBJ2-7; d_gene: TRBD1; CDR3aa: CAISELPGQGTYEQYF; CDR3nt: TGTGCCATCAGTGAGTTACCGGGACAGGGAACCTACGAGCAGTACTTC
v_gene: TRBV6-5; abundance: -; j_gene: TRBJ1-1; d_gene: -; CDR3aa: CASSYSHLGGQRKAFF; CDR3nt: TGTGCCAGCAGTTACTCGCATCTCGGGGGGCAGAGGAAAGCTTTCTTT
v_gene: TRBV2; abundance: -; j_gene: TRBJ1-2; d_gene: TRBD1; CDR3aa: CASRRTGQYYGYTF; CDR3nt: TGTGCCAGCAGGCGGACAGGCCAGTACTATGGCTACACCTTC
v_gene: TRBV7-9; abundance: once; j_gene: TRBJ2-1; d_gene: -; CDR3aa: CASSLGLFKQFF; CDR3nt: TGTGCCAGCAGCTTAGGCCTATTTAAGCAGTTCTTC
v_gene: TRBV7-6; abundance: -; j_gene: TRBJ1-2; d_gene: TRBD1; CDR3aa: CASSLWDTGSAGGGYTF; CDR3nt: TGTGCCAGCAGCTTATGGGACACCGGGTCCGCAGGGGGGGGCTACACCTTC
v_gene: TRBV18; abundance: -; j_gene: TRBJ1-4; d_gene: TRBD1; CDR3aa: CASSPSTGNEKLFF; CDR3nt: TGTGCCAGCTCACCCTCGACAGGGAATGAAAAACTGTTTTTT
v_gene: TRBV9; abundance: -; j_gene: TRBJ1-2; d_gene: -; CDR3aa: CASSVGASPRNYGYTF; CDR3nt: TGTGCCAGCAGCGTAGGGGCATCCCCAAGAAACTATGGCTACACCTTC
v_gene: TRBV29-1; abundance: -; j_gene: TRBJ2-2; d_gene: TRBD2; CDR3aa: CSVEAGGDTGELFF; CDR3nt: TGCAGCGTTGAGGCGGGGGGGGACACCGGGGAGCTGTTTTTT
v_gene: TRBV9; abundance: -; j_gene: TRBJ2-1; d_gene: TRBD2; CDR3aa: CASSVPGGPGEQLF; CDR3nt: TGTGCCAGCAGCGTCCCGGGGGGGCCGGGTGAGCAGCTCTTC
v_gene: TRBV5-1; abundance: -; j_gene: TRBJ2-1; d_gene: TRBD2; CDR3aa: CASSAGTSGYNEQFF; CDR3nt: TGCGCCAGCAGCGCGGGGACTAGCGGGTACAATGAGCAGTTCTTC
v_gene: TRBV6-5; abundance: -; j_gene: TRBJ1-6; d_gene: TRBD1; CDR3aa: CASSDRVLNSPLHF; CDR3nt: TGTGCCAGCAGCGACAGGGTTCTGAATTCACCCCTCCACTTT
v_gene: TRBV27; abundance: -; j_gene: TRBJ2-6; d_gene: TRBD1; CDR3aa: CASTDRGSGANVLTF; CDR3nt: TGTGCCAGCACCGACAGGGGGTCGGGGGCCAACGTCCTGACTTTC
v_gene: TRBV28; abundance: -; j_gene: TRBJ1-2; d_gene: -; CDR3aa: CASSLLGGGGGAGYTF; CDR3nt: TGTGCCAGCAGTTTACTAGGTGGGGGAGGAGGCGCTGGCTACACCTTC
v_gene: TRBV5-6; abundance: -; j_gene: TRBJ1-2; d_gene: TRBD1; CDR3aa: CASSLDRGYGYTF; CDR3nt: TGTGCCAGCAGTTTGGACAGGGGGTATGGCTACACCTTC
v_gene: TRBV6-6; abundance: -; j_gene: TRBJ1-1; d_gene: TRBD1; CDR3aa: CASSAGQGLTEAFF; CDR3nt: TGTGCCAGCAGCGCCGGACAGGGGTTAACTGAAGCTTTCTTT
v_gene: TRBV11-2; abundance: -; j_gene: TRBJ2-5; d_gene: TRBD1; CDR3aa: CASSLDLGKGAETQYF; CDR3nt: TGTGCCAGCAGCTTAGATCTGGGGAAGGGGGCAGAGACCCAGTACTTC
v_gene: TRBV5-1; abundance: -; j_gene: TRBJ2-1; d_gene: -; CDR3aa: CASSEGLQAYNEQFF; CDR3nt: TGCGCCAGCAGCGAGGGACTCCAGGCCTACAATGAGCAGTTCTTC